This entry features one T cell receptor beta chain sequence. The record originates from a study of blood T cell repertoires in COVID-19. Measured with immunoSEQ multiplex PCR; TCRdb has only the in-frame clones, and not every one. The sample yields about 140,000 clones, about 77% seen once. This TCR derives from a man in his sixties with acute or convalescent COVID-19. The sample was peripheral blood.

The chain's CDR3 is CASRPDRGRETQYF. CDR3 DNA: TGTGCCAGCAGGCCGGACAGGGGTAGAGAGACCCAGTACTTC. This rearrangement joins TRBV6-5 to TRBJ2-5; 9 bases agree with TRBD1. V trimming: 6 bases; J trimming: 4 bases; junction bases outside the gene matches: 6. The CDR3 sequence is 14 residues long. Germline CDR1 reads MNHEY; CDR2 reads SVGAGI.